The present entry profiles one T cell receptor (beta chain) with its context. These data come from a study of blood T cell repertoires in COVID-19. Study context: Acute-phase and convalescent COVID-19 samples originated in the United States, Italy and Spain.

The authors' processing: Estimates of nucleated cell counts were drawn from the amplification of reference gene primers. Sequenced by immunoSEQ multiplex PCR; TCRdb stores in-frame clones only, minus some. V and J calls and clone size are those listed in that table; D and trimming were worked out from the DNA. The sample yields a few hundred thousand clones, about 80% seen once. Between the trimmed V and J ends, which lost 4 bases and 0 bases, there was a span of 12 bases. Germline assignment: CDR1 SGHRS and CDR2 YFSETQ. This CDR3 has 15 amino acids. The source material was peripheral blood. The receptor was isolated from a woman at least 80 years old with acute or convalescent COVID-19. This chain links TRBV5-1 with TRBJ2-3, with D possibly matching TRBD2 (5 bases). DNA of the CDR3: TGCGCCAGCAGCGTCGGCGGGTCTAGCACAGATACGCAGTATTTT. This translates into CASSVGGSSTDTQYF.